These T cell receptor beta chains were read from a single sample in a study of glioma-infiltrating T cells after dendritic cell vaccination. Assay used: immunoSEQ multiplex PCR; TCRdb lists only in-frame clones, some missing. Of tens of thousands of clones listed, around 87% are singletons. The source material was blood, sampled after dendritic cell vaccination. Receptors were obtained from a human donor with glioblastoma. The CDR3 runs from the conserved cysteine through the conserved F or W. A D gene is named only where the DNA matches it firmly. Clone size is stated in some rows and not others, as once, few, many or a class when expanded.

CSVSGTSGRRADTQYF	TGCAGCGTTTCCGGGACTAGCGGGAGAAGGGCAGATACGCAGTATTTT	TRBD2	TRBJ2-3	-	TRBV29-1	16
CASRARGRAGYTF	TGTGCCAGTAGGGCTCGGGGGAGGGCCGGCTACACCTTC	-	TRBJ1-2	-	TRBV19	13
CASSSYTSYEGYEQYF	TGTGCCAGCAGTTCCTATACATCCTATGAGGGCTACGAGCAGTACTTC	-	TRBJ2-7	once	TRBV27	16
CASSIRQGVRYEQYF	TGTGCCAGCAGCATTCGACAGGGGGTAAGATACGAGCAGTACTTC	TRBD1	TRBJ2-7	-	TRBV7-6	15
CASLDRDTGELFF	TGTGCCAGCCTAGACAGGGACACCGGGGAGCTGTTTTTT	TRBD1	TRBJ2-2	-	TRBV2	13
CASTMGQGGEQYF	TGTGCCAGCACTATGGGACAGGGGGGCGAGCAGTACTTC	TRBD1	TRBJ2-7	-	TRBV2	13
CASKNTDRNYQPQHF	TGTGCCAGTAAGAACACGGACAGGAATTATCAGCCCCAGCATTTT	TRBD1	TRBJ1-5	-	TRBV19	15
CASSSGQSTNEKLFF	TGTGCCAGCAGCTCCGGACAGTCAACTAATGAAAAACTGTTTTTT	-	TRBJ1-4	-	TRBV7-9	15
CAWGGQRYEQYF	TGTGCCTGGGGGGGCCAGAGGTACGAGCAGTACTTC	-	TRBJ2-7	-	TRBV30	12
CASSRMDRASYEQYF	TGTGCCAGCAGCCGCATGGACAGGGCCTCCTACGAGCAGTACTTC	TRBD1	TRBJ2-7	-	TRBV6-5	15
CASSSLGLAGGSYNEQFF	TGTGCCAGCAGTTCATTAGGACTAGCGGGAGGGTCCTACAATGAGCAGTTCTTC	TRBD2	TRBJ2-1	-	TRBV27	18
CASRIIWGDTNTEAFF	TGCGCCAGCAGGATCATTTGGGGGGATACGAACACTGAAGCTTTCTTT	-	TRBJ1-1	-	TRBV5-1	16
CASSLGLQGSYGYTF	TGTGCCAGCAGCTTAGGATTACAGGGGTCCTATGGCTACACCTTC	TRBD1	TRBJ1-2	-	TRBV11-2	15
CASSLGQTYNEQFF	TGCGCCAGCAGCTTGGGACAAACTTACAATGAGCAGTTCTTC	-	TRBJ2-1	-	TRBV5-1	14
CASGLVPLLAGVYNEQFF	TGTGCTAGTGGTTTGGTCCCCTTACTAGCGGGGGTATACAATGAGCAGTTCTTC	TRBD2	TRBJ2-1	-	TRBV12-5	18
CASSSIGQYEQYF	TGTGCCAGCAGCTCTATCGGACAGTACGAGCAGTACTTC	-	TRBJ2-7	-	TRBV5-4	13
CSVELAGVWADTQYF	TGCAGCGTTGAGTTAGCGGGAGTATGGGCAGATACGCAGTATTTT	TRBD2	TRBJ2-3	-	TRBV29-1	15
CATSVDRFTYEQYF	TGTGCCACCAGCGTCGACAGATTTACCTACGAGCAGTACTTC	-	TRBJ2-7	once	TRBV15	14
CASRGQSSYNEQFF	TGTGCCAGCAGGGGACAAAGCTCCTACAATGAGCAGTTCTTC	-	TRBJ2-1	-	TRBV2	14
CASSFKGTIGESGYTF	TGTGCCAGCAGCTTTAAAGGGACTATAGGAGAAAGTGGCTACACCTTC	-	TRBJ1-2	-	TRBV7-3	16
CASRGAGYEQYF	TGTGCCAGCAGAGGGGCCGGGTACGAGCAGTACTTC	-	TRBJ2-7	-	TRBV27	12
CASRRGAAGANVLTF	TGTGCCAGTAGACGGGGGGCAGCTGGGGCCAACGTCCTGACTTTC	-	TRBJ2-6	-	TRBV19	15
CASSEGEDQPQHF	TGTGCCAGCAGTGAGGGGGAGGATCAGCCCCAGCATTTT	-	TRBJ1-5	-	TRBV2	13
CASSLWGPASGHNNEQFF	TGTGCCAGCAGCTTATGGGGGCCGGCTAGCGGGCATAACAATGAGCAGTTCTTC	TRBD2	TRBJ2-1	-	TRBV7-6	18
CASGFQGGNQPQHF	TGTGCTAGTGGTTTTCAGGGGGGCAATCAGCCCCAGCATTTT	TRBD1	TRBJ1-5	-	TRBV12-5	14
CASSLPGAGGYNEQFF	TGCGCCAGCAGCCTCCCAGGGGCGGGGGGATACAATGAGCAGTTCTTC	TRBD2	TRBJ2-1	once	TRBV4-1	16
CASSLRQSTYEQYF	TGTGCCAGCAGTCTACGACAGAGCACCTACGAGCAGTACTTC	-	TRBJ2-7	-	TRBV2	14
CASYPPFSSGGWTDTQYF	TGTGCCAGCTACCCACCCTTTTCTAGCGGGGGTTGGACAGATACGCAGTATTTT	TRBD2	TRBJ2-3	-	TRBV2	18
CASSTGLAGLENIQYF	TGTGCCAGCAGCACGGGACTAGCGGGACTGGAAAACATTCAGTACTTC	TRBD2	TRBJ2-4	-	TRBV11-3	16